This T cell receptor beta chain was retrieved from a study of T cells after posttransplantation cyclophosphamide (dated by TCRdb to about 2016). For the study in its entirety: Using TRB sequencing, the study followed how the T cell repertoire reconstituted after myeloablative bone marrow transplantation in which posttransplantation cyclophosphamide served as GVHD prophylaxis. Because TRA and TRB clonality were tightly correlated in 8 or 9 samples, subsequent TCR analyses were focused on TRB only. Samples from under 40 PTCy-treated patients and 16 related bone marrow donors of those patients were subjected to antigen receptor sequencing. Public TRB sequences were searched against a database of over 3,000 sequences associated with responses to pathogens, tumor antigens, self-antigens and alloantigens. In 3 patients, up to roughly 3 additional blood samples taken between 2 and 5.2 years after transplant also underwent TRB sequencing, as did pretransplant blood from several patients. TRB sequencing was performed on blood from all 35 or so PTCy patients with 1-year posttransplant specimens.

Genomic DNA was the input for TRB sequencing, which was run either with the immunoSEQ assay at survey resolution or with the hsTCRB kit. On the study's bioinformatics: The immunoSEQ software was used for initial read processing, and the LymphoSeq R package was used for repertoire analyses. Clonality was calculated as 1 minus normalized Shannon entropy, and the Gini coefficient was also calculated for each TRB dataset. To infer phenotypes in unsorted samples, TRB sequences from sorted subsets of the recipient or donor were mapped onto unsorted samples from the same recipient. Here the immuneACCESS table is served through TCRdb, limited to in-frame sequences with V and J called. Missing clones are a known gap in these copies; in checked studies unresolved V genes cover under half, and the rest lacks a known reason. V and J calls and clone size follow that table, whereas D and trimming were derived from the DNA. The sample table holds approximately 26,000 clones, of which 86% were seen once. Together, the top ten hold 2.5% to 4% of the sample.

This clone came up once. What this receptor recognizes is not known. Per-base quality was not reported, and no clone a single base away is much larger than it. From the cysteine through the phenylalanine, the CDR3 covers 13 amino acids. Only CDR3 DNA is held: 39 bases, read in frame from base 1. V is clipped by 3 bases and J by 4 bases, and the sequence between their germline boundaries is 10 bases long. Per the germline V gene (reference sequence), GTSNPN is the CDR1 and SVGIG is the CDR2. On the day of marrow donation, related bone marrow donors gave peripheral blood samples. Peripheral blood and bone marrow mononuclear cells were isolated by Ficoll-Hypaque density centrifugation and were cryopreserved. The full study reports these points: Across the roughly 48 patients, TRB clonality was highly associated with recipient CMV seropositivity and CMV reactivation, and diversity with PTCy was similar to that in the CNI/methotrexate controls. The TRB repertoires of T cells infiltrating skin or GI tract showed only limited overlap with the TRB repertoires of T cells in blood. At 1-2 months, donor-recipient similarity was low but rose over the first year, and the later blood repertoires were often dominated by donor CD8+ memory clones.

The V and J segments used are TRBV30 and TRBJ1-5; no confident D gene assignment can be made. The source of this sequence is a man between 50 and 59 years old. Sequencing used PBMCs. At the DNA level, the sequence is TGTGCCTGGAGCGGGGAGTATAATCAGCCCCAGCATTTT. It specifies CAWSGEYNQPQHF.